The clone carrying this TCR beta chain appeared many times. Antigen specificity is unknown. This specimen belongs to a study of metastatic and nonmetastatic thyroid tumors. Study overall: Repertoires from blood and tumor or nodule tissue of malignant and benign thyroid patients were compared. Regarding the study as a whole: Malignant tumors reportedly showed significantly higher TCR beta diversity than benign nodules in both blood and tumor.

Every patient was untreated before thyroid surgery. In the original analysis: The study's classifier, a distant-metastasis tool for papillary thyroid cancer, was built using CDR3 differences across clinicopathological groups. Via MiXCR, TCRdb re-called the PCR reads. The V and J calls and clone size come from TCRdb's table, not from the authors' own analysis. The sample yields about 42,000 clones, around an eighth seen once. Trimming removed 4 bases at V and 4 bases at J, with 16 bases between. This CDR3 spans 15 amino acids. V gene TRBV12-3 or TRBV12-4 combines with J gene TRBJ1-2; D call uncertain. The origin of this receptor is a male donor with papillary thyroid cancer or a benign thyroid nodule (not recorded which). Some clones in this sample may be carry-over from other donors' samples. Sequences were obtained from blood. As DNA, the CDR3 is TGTGCCAGCAGTTCCTCACGGGCAGGTCCCTATGGCTACACCTTC. Amino acids: CASSSSRAGPYGYTF.